These T cell receptor beta chains were read from a single sample in a study of T cells in Graves' hyperthyroidism and ophthalmopathy. TCRdb itself ran the multiplex PCR reads through MiXCR, one entry per CDR3 protein. The data contain 300,000 to 400,000 distinct CDR3 sequences, roughly 23% of them singletons. Material for sequencing was blood. The receptors stem from a woman aged 50 to 65 with Graves' hyperthyroidism. Each CDR3 is given with its conserved first and last residue. Fields, in order: V gene, clone size, D gene, J gene, CDR3 DNA, CDR3 protein. A D gene is named only where the DNA matches it firmly. Size is stated for part of the rows, as once, few or many counts, or as a class when the clone is expanded.

>TRBV30|many|TRBD1|TRBJ1-1
TGTGCCTGGAGTGTATGGGGGACAGCGAACACTGAAGCTTTCTTT
CAWSVWGTANTEAFF
>TRBV3-1|many|.|TRBJ2-2
TGTGCCAGCAGCCAAGTAGGCAGCACCGGGGAGCTGTTTTTT
CASSQVGSTGELFF
>TRBV2|.|TRBD2|TRBJ2-1
TGTGCCAGCAGCCCGGGACTAGAGAGTGAGCAGTTCTTC
CASSPGLESEQFF
>TRBV2|many|.|TRBJ1-5
TGTGCCAGCAGTGAGGAGGTGGGCAATCAGCCCCAGCATTTT
CASSEEVGNQPQHF
>TRBV5-6|.|.|TRBJ2-1
TGTGCCAGAGTTCCTGATCAAGCTGACAATGAGCAGTTCTTC
CARVPDQADNEQFF
>TRBV19|few|.|TRBJ1-2
TGTGCCAGTAGTATTTTAACCGGGATGTCTCATGGCTACACCTTC
CASSILTGMSHGYTF
>TRBV4-1|.|.|TRBJ1-1
TGCGCCAGCAGCCAAGATCTAGGAAAAGGGTCTGAAGCTTTCTTT
CASSQDLGKGSEAFF
>TRBV29-1|once|TRBD1|TRBJ2-7
TGCAGCGCCGGGACAGGGTCCTACGAGCAGTACTTC
CSAGTGSYEQYF
>TRBV5-1|many|.|TRBJ1-1
TGCGCCAGCAGCTGGGAACCCGGGAGGGCTGAAGCTTTCTTT
CASSWEPGRAEAFF
>TRBV20-1|once|TRBD2|TRBJ2-5
TGCAGTGAATTGACTAGCGGGAGAGAGACCCAGTACTTC
CSELTSGRETQYF
>TRBV28|.|TRBD1|TRBJ1-6
TGTGCCAGCAGTTTATACAGGGGGCTGGATTCACCCCTCCACTTT
CASSLYRGLDSPLHF
>TRBV6-1|few|.|TRBJ2-3
TGTGCCAGCAGTAAGGCGGTTAGCACAGATACGCAGTATTTT
CASSKAVSTDTQYF
>TRBV19|many|.|TRBJ2-1
TGTGCCAGTAGTATGGTCAGGGGATTAACCTACAATGAGCAGTTCTTC
CASSMVRGLTYNEQFF
>TRBV28|many|TRBD1|TRBJ1-4
TGTGCCACCCTCCAGGGGGCGGATGAAAAACTGTTTTTT
CATLQGADEKLFF
>TRBV5-1|many|.|TRBJ2-3
TGCGCCAGCAGCCTAAGCACAGATACGCAGTATTTT
CASSLSTDTQYF
>TRBV9|many|TRBD2|TRBJ2-1
TGTGCCAGCAGCGTAGATGAGCTAGCGGGAGGGCCTTCGGGCAATGAGCAGTTCTTC
CASSVDELAGGPSGNEQFF
>TRBV20-1|many|.|TRBJ1-1
TGCAGTGCGGATCCAATGAACACTGAAGCTTTCTTT
CSADPMNTEAFF
>TRBV28|.|TRBD2|TRBJ2-1
TGTGCCAGCAGTCGACCATTGGGAGGGCCCCACAATGAGCAGTTCTTC
CASSRPLGGPHNEQFF
>TRBV11-2|many|TRBD2|TRBJ2-1
TGTGCCAGCAGCTCCTTGCGGACTAGCGGGATCCCACGCCAGCAGTTCTTC
CASSSLRTSGIPRQQFF
>TRBV5-1|.|TRBD1|TRBJ1-2
TGCGCCAGCAGCAGAGAGGGACAGGGAGCCTATGGCTACACCTTC
CASSREGQGAYGYTF
>TRBV20-1|many|.|TRBJ2-3
TGCAGTGCTAGAGTTGTTATAGGGGGAGATACGCAGTATTTT
CSARVVIGGDTQYF
>TRBV28|many|TRBD1|TRBJ2-7
TGTGCCAGCAGTCTTCACAGGGGTTCCTACGAGCAGTACTTC
CASSLHRGSYEQYF
>TRBV2|many|TRBD1|TRBJ2-2
TGTGCCAGCAGCAGGACAGGGTCCGACACCGGGGAGCTGTTTTTT
CASSRTGSDTGELFF
>TRBV19|few|TRBD1|TRBJ2-4
TGTGCCAGTAGCACAAGACAGGGAAACATTCAGTACTTC
CASSTRQGNIQYF
>TRBV11-3|many|TRBD2|TRBJ2-1
TGTGCCAGCAGCCCAGAACCGGGACTAGCGGGAGTCAGCTCCTACAATGAGCAGTTCTTC
CASSPEPGLAGVSSYNEQFF
>TRBV6-1|many|.|TRBJ2-5
TGTGCCAGCAGTTCCGGGACGGCTCTGGGTGAGACCCAGTACTTC
CASSSGTALGETQYF
>TRBV7-8|.|TRBD2|TRBJ2-1
TGTGCCAGCAGCTCCACTAGCGACGATGAGCAGTTCTTC
CASSSTSDDEQFF
>TRBV27|many|TRBD1|TRBJ1-2
TGTGCCAGCAGCCACGGGAGGGGCAGGGGGTCTAAAGGCTATGGCTACACCTTC
CASSHGRGRGSKGYGYTF
>TRBV7-9|.|TRBD2|TRBJ2-1
TGTGCCAGCAGCCTGGGTCAGGGAGGGGCAAATGAGCAGTTCTTC
CASSLGQGGANEQFF
>TRBV6-2/TRBV6-3|.|.|TRBJ1-5
TGTGCCAGCAGTAACAGCTGGACCCAGCCCCAGCATTTT
CASSNSWTQPQHF
>TRBV18|many|.|TRBJ2-3
TGTGCCAGCTCACCCGCAGATGTTGGAAGCACAGATACGCAGTATTTT
CASSPADVGSTDTQYF
>TRBV12-3/TRBV12-4|many|.|TRBJ1-4
TGTGCCAGCAGCCCAGGGGTAAATAATGAAAAACTGTTTTTT
CASSPGVNNEKLFF
>TRBV29-1|many|TRBD1|TRBJ1-1
TGCAGCGTTGATCTGACAGGGTTAGGATATGAAGCTTTCTTT
CSVDLTGLGYEAFF
>TRBV6-5|few|.|TRBJ1-6
TGTGCCAGCAGTTATCGATTTCCTCTTATCCCTGATTCACCCCTCCACTTT
CASSYRFPLIPDSPLHF
>TRBV12-3/TRBV12-4|.|.|TRBJ1-6
TGTGCCAGCAGTTTGGGGAGTCCGTCACCCCTCCACTTT
CASSLGSPSPLHF
>TRBV7-9|few|TRBD2|TRBJ2-3
TGTGCCAGCAGCCCCGGGGGGTTTTCAGATACGCAGTATTTT
CASSPGGFSDTQYF
>TRBV28|many|.|TRBJ1-1
TGTGCCAGCAGTTTAGGAGCTCCGGGTAACACTGAAGCTTTCTTT
CASSLGAPGNTEAFF
>TRBV28|many|TRBD1|TRBJ2-7
TGTGCCAGCAGTTCCTTCGATCCCCCCGGGACAGGTATCTCCTACGAGCAGTACTTC
CASSSFDPPGTGISYEQYF
>TRBV30|.|.|TRBJ2-7
TGTGCCTGGGACCTCAGGGGAGCGGGCGAGCAGTACTTC
CAWDLRGAGEQYF
>TRBV3-1|few|TRBD2|TRBJ2-7
TGTGCCAGCAGCCAAGGGACTAGCGGGAGAGCCTACGAGCAGTACTTC
CASSQGTSGRAYEQYF
>TRBV2|many|.|TRBJ2-2
TGTGCCAGCAGTGAAGCGAGGAGAGGCGGGGAGCTGTTTTTT
CASSEARRGGELFF
>TRBV6-2/TRBV6-3|.|TRBD1|TRBJ1-1
TGTGCCAGCAGTGACAGGGATGGTTTCTTT
CASSDRDGFF
>TRBV28|few|TRBD1|TRBJ2-6
TGTGCCAGCATCCAAGGGGGCGGTGGGGCCAACGTCCTGACTTTC
CASIQGGGGANVLTF
>TRBV7-9|once|.|TRBJ2-3
TGTGCCAGCAGCCGGAACAGGGCCGGTAATGCAGATACGCAGTATTTT
CASSRNRAGNADTQYF
>TRBV7-2|.|.|TRBJ2-7
TGTGCCAGCAGCTTAGATAACAGACTACGAGAGCAGTACTTC
CASSLDNRLREQYF
>TRBV7-9|.|TRBD2|TRBJ2-1
TGTGCCAGCAGTTCAACCGGACTAGCTCCCCCGAATGAGCAGTTCTTC
CASSSTGLAPPNEQFF